A selection of T cell receptor beta chains follows, all from one sample in a study of blood T cell repertoires in COVID-19. The repertoire was sequenced with immunoSEQ multiplex PCR; TCRdb's copy has only in-frame clones and lacks some. The repertoire has over 110,000 clones, around 86% of them found once; the top ten carry around 8.2%. The sequenced sample consisted of peripheral blood. Source of these receptors: a human donor in a cohort sampled during active COVID-19. The CDR3 runs from the conserved cysteine through the conserved F or W. Fields, in order: J gene, clone size, V gene, D gene, CDR3 DNA, CDR3 protein. The D gene is left open where the match is weak. Clone size, where shown, is once, few, many, or a class for clones that have expanded.

J gene: TRBJ2-3; clone size: NA; V gene: TRBV10-3; D gene: TRBD2; CDR3 DNA: TGTGCCATCAGTGAGAAGAGCGGGGGTAGCACAGATACGCAGTATTTT; CDR3 protein: CAISEKSGGSTDTQYF
J gene: TRBJ2-7; clone size: NA; V gene: TRBV11-1; D gene: NA; CDR3 DNA: TGTGCCAGCAGCTTCAGGGGCGGGAGAATTTACGAGCAGTACTTC; CDR3 protein: CASSFRGGRIYEQYF
J gene: TRBJ2-4; clone size: NA; V gene: TRBV5-1; D gene: TRBD1; CDR3 DNA: TGCGCCAGCAGCTTGGATACAGGGGGGAGTGGCAAAAACATTCAGTACTTC; CDR3 protein: CASSLDTGGSGKNIQYF
J gene: TRBJ2-7; clone size: NA; V gene: TRBV28; D gene: TRBD1; CDR3 DNA: TGTGCCAGCAGAGACAATACAGGGGTGTTGAACGAGCAGTACTTC; CDR3 protein: CASRDNTGVLNEQYF
J gene: TRBJ1-2; clone size: once; V gene: TRBV20-1; D gene: TRBD1; CDR3 DNA: TGCAGTGCTAGTCAGGACAGGGGGCTAAGCTACACCTTC; CDR3 protein: CSASQDRGLSYTF
J gene: TRBJ2-5; clone size: NA; V gene: TRBV7-2; D gene: TRBD1; CDR3 DNA: TGTGCCAGCAGCTTATCCCCGGGACAGGGGAAGACCCAGTACTTC; CDR3 protein: CASSLSPGQGKTQYF
J gene: TRBJ2-3; clone size: NA; V gene: TRBV7-3; D gene: NA; CDR3 DNA: TGTGCCAGCAGCCCTACAGTCACAGATACGCAGTATTTT; CDR3 protein: CASSPTVTDTQYF
J gene: TRBJ2-7; clone size: NA; V gene: TRBV13; D gene: NA; CDR3 DNA: TGTGCCAGCGGGCCCAGGCAATCCTACGAGCAGTACTTC; CDR3 protein: CASGPRQSYEQYF
J gene: TRBJ1-1; clone size: NA; V gene: TRBV6-2/TRBV6-3; D gene: NA; CDR3 DNA: TGTGCCAGCAACCCACACGCCTTTCTGAACACTGAAGCTTTCTTT; CDR3 protein: CASNPHAFLNTEAFF
J gene: TRBJ1-4; clone size: once; V gene: TRBV28; D gene: NA; CDR3 DNA: TGTGCCAGCAGCTGGACAAACGGAAAACTGTTTTTT; CDR3 protein: CASSWTNGKLFF
J gene: TRBJ1-5; clone size: NA; V gene: TRBV28; D gene: NA; CDR3 DNA: TGTGCCGCAGTTGGAGCAGAGTTGAGCAATCAGCCCCAGCATTTT; CDR3 protein: CAAVGAELSNQPQHF
J gene: TRBJ2-5; clone size: once; V gene: TRBV5-1; D gene: TRBD2; CDR3 DNA: TGCGCCAGCAGCTCTACAATACCTAGCGGGAGGGCCGGAGAGACCCAGTACTTC; CDR3 protein: CASSSTIPSGRAGETQYF
J gene: TRBJ1-1; clone size: NA; V gene: TRBV7-3; D gene: TRBD1; CDR3 DNA: TGTGCCAGCAGCTCAGAACAGGGGCGGTACACTGAAGCTTTCTTT; CDR3 protein: CASSSEQGRYTEAFF
J gene: TRBJ2-7; clone size: NA; V gene: TRBV6-2/TRBV6-3; D gene: TRBD2; CDR3 DNA: TGTGCCAGCAGTTTGCCTCTAGCGGGCCATCAGTACTTC; CDR3 protein: CASSLPLAGHQYF
J gene: TRBJ2-3; clone size: NA; V gene: TRBV9; D gene: TRBD2; CDR3 DNA: TGTGCCAGCAGCGTAAAGGCGGGAGGCGGAGATACGCAGTATTTT; CDR3 protein: CASSVKAGGGDTQYF
J gene: TRBJ1-2; clone size: NA; V gene: TRBV28; D gene: NA; CDR3 DNA: TGTGCCAGCAGTAATTGGGGGGGAGGGAACCTCTATGGCTACACCTTC; CDR3 protein: CASSNWGGGNLYGYTF
J gene: TRBJ2-7; clone size: NA; V gene: TRBV9; D gene: TRBD1; CDR3 DNA: TGTGCCAGCAGCCCTGGGGACAGGGTAGGGCGGGAGCGTTCCTACGAGCAGTACTTC; CDR3 protein: CASSPGDRVGRERSYEQYF
J gene: TRBJ1-4; clone size: NA; V gene: TRBV7-9; D gene: TRBD1; CDR3 DNA: TGTGCCAGCAGCTTAAGGACAGGGCCTGAAAAACTGTTTTTT; CDR3 protein: CASSLRTGPEKLFF
J gene: TRBJ2-3; clone size: NA; V gene: TRBV11-3; D gene: TRBD2; CDR3 DNA: TGTGCCAGCAGCTTAGGGGCTAGCGGGAGTTCAGATACGCAGTATTTT; CDR3 protein: CASSLGASGSSDTQYF
J gene: TRBJ2-7; clone size: NA; V gene: TRBV19; D gene: NA; CDR3 DNA: TGTGCCAGTAGTATCCCCGGGAAAATCTACGAGCAGTACTTC; CDR3 protein: CASSIPGKIYEQYF
J gene: TRBJ2-7; clone size: once; V gene: TRBV10-2; D gene: NA; CDR3 DNA: TGCGCCAGCAGCCCGACGGGGACAAATTACGAGCAGTACTTC; CDR3 protein: CASSPTGTNYEQYF
J gene: TRBJ2-7; clone size: NA; V gene: TRBV27; D gene: TRBD1; CDR3 DNA: TGTGCCAGCAGTTTTTTGGCGGGACAGGGGGCCTACGAGCAGTACTTC; CDR3 protein: CASSFLAGQGAYEQYF
J gene: TRBJ2-7; clone size: NA; V gene: TRBV7-8; D gene: TRBD1; CDR3 DNA: TGTGCCAGCAGCTACCGAGGGACAGCGCAATACCCCTACGAGCAGTACTTC; CDR3 protein: CASSYRGTAQYPYEQYF
J gene: TRBJ2-2; clone size: NA; V gene: TRBV5-4; D gene: NA; CDR3 DNA: TGTGCCAGCAGCCCGCGGGGCGGCACCGGGGAGCTGTTTTTT; CDR3 protein: CASSPRGGTGELFF
J gene: TRBJ2-1; clone size: few; V gene: TRBV28; D gene: TRBD2; CDR3 DNA: TGTGCCAGCAGTTTAACGGGTAGCGGGTGGAAAAACAATGAGCAGTTCTTC; CDR3 protein: CASSLTGSGWKNNEQFF
J gene: TRBJ2-7; clone size: NA; V gene: TRBV7-2; D gene: NA; CDR3 DNA: TGTGCCAGCAGCTCCACAGGGTCGGGGCAGTACTTC; CDR3 protein: CASSSTGSGQYF
J gene: TRBJ1-1; clone size: once; V gene: TRBV29-1; D gene: TRBD1; CDR3 DNA: TGCAGCGTTGAGGGACAGACGAACACTGAAGCTTTCTTT; CDR3 protein: CSVEGQTNTEAFF
J gene: TRBJ2-7; clone size: NA; V gene: TRBV18; D gene: TRBD2; CDR3 DNA: TGTGCCAGCTCACCACTCGGGACTAGCGGAACCTACGAGCAGTACTTC; CDR3 protein: CASSPLGTSGTYEQYF
J gene: TRBJ2-6; clone size: NA; V gene: TRBV7-3; D gene: NA; CDR3 DNA: TGTGCCAGCAGCTTACTCCCACAGGGCGTCGGGGCCAACGTCCTGACTTTC; CDR3 protein: CASSLLPQGVGANVLTF
J gene: TRBJ1-2; clone size: once; V gene: TRBV19; D gene: NA; CDR3 DNA: TGTGCCAGTAGACGCGCCAGGGTTGACTATGGCTACACCTTC; CDR3 protein: CASRRARVDYGYTF
J gene: TRBJ1-1; clone size: NA; V gene: TRBV5-6; D gene: NA; CDR3 DNA: TGTGCCAGCAGCTTCGGCAGGGGATTCACTGAAGCTTTCTTT; CDR3 protein: CASSFGRGFTEAFF
J gene: TRBJ1-2; clone size: NA; V gene: TRBV21-1; D gene: NA; CDR3 DNA: TGTGCCACCTCCTATGGCTACACCTTC; CDR3 protein: CATSYGYTF
J gene: TRBJ2-7; clone size: NA; V gene: TRBV5-6; D gene: NA; CDR3 DNA: TGTGCCAGCAGCTTGGAGGGACATGGGTCCTACGAGCAGTACTTC; CDR3 protein: CASSLEGHGSYEQYF
J gene: TRBJ1-3; clone size: few; V gene: TRBV5-1; D gene: NA; CDR3 DNA: TGCGCCAGCAGCTTTGACAGGCACACCATATATTTT; CDR3 protein: CASSFDRHTIYF
J gene: TRBJ1-1; clone size: NA; V gene: TRBV11-2; D gene: NA; CDR3 DNA: TGTGCCAGCAGCTTAGCCCTTCAGGGGATGGAGTTAAACACTGAAGCTTTCTTT; CDR3 protein: CASSLALQGMELNTEAFF
J gene: TRBJ2-7; clone size: NA; V gene: TRBV6-6; D gene: NA; CDR3 DNA: TGTGCCAGCAAGGAGGGGCCGATAAGCTCCTACGAGCAGTACTTC; CDR3 protein: CASKEGPISSYEQYF
J gene: TRBJ2-7; clone size: NA; V gene: TRBV7-8; D gene: TRBD1; CDR3 DNA: TGTGCCAGCAGCCCCCGACAGGGGGCGAAGCAGTACTTC; CDR3 protein: CASSPRQGAKQYF
J gene: TRBJ2-7; clone size: NA; V gene: TRBV15; D gene: TRBD1; CDR3 DNA: TGTGCCACCAGCAGTTCTACAGGGGTGGACGAGCAGTACTTC; CDR3 protein: CATSSSTGVDEQYF
J gene: TRBJ1-2; clone size: NA; V gene: TRBV12-3/TRBV12-4; D gene: NA; CDR3 DNA: TGTGCCAGCAGTTCCCCAGGGCCCTATGGCTACACCTTC; CDR3 protein: CASSSPGPYGYTF
J gene: TRBJ2-7; clone size: NA; V gene: TRBV7-9; D gene: TRBD1; CDR3 DNA: TGTGCCAGCAGCTACCCAGGACAGGCCTACGAGCAGTACTTC; CDR3 protein: CASSYPGQAYEQYF
J gene: TRBJ1-4; clone size: NA; V gene: TRBV18; D gene: NA; CDR3 DNA: TGTGCCAGCTCACCGAATAGACAGCCGGAGAGTGAAAAACTGTTTTTT; CDR3 protein: CASSPNRQPESEKLFF
J gene: TRBJ1-3; clone size: NA; V gene: TRBV6-1; D gene: NA; CDR3 DNA: TGTGCCAGCAGTGAGGGCTCCTCTGGAAACACCATATATTTT; CDR3 protein: CASSEGSSGNTIYF
J gene: TRBJ2-2; clone size: NA; V gene: TRBV24-1; D gene: TRBD1; CDR3 DNA: TGTGCCACCAGGCAGGGGGATTACACCGGGGAGCTGTTTTTT; CDR3 protein: CATRQGDYTGELFF
J gene: TRBJ2-2; clone size: once; V gene: TRBV5-4; D gene: NA; CDR3 DNA: TGTGCCAGCAGCAACCCAGGGGTTAACACCGGGGAGCTGTTTTTT; CDR3 protein: CASSNPGVNTGELFF
J gene: TRBJ1-1; clone size: NA; V gene: TRBV7-3; D gene: NA; CDR3 DNA: TGTGCCAGCAGCTTAGATCACGGGGCTGAAGCTTTCTTT; CDR3 protein: CASSLDHGAEAFF
J gene: TRBJ1-1; clone size: NA; V gene: TRBV7-9; D gene: NA; CDR3 DNA: TGTGCCAGCAGCTTAGACCAGGGAGGTGTGAGCACTGAAGCTTTCTTT; CDR3 protein: CASSLDQGGVSTEAFF
J gene: TRBJ1-5; clone size: NA; V gene: TRBV28; D gene: NA; CDR3 DNA: TGTGCCAGCAGTTTATATAGGGGACTTTTCGACCATTTT; CDR3 protein: CASSLYRGLFDHF
J gene: TRBJ2-1; clone size: NA; V gene: TRBV5-5; D gene: NA; CDR3 DNA: TGTGCCAGCAGGACGGGCGGGGATGTAGGTGAGCAGTTCTTC; CDR3 protein: CASRTGGDVGEQFF
J gene: TRBJ2-7; clone size: NA; V gene: TRBV5-1; D gene: TRBD2; CDR3 DNA: TGCGCCAGCAGCGGGACTAGCGGGAGTAGGCAGTACTTC; CDR3 protein: CASSGTSGSRQYF
J gene: TRBJ2-1; clone size: once; V gene: TRBV7-2; D gene: NA; CDR3 DNA: TGTGCCAGCAGCTTTGGGAGCCCCGCTTACAATGAGCAGTTCTTC; CDR3 protein: CASSFGSPAYNEQFF
J gene: TRBJ2-7; clone size: once; V gene: TRBV5-6; D gene: TRBD1; CDR3 DNA: TGTGCCAGCAGGACAGGGTACGGCGAGCAGTACTTC; CDR3 protein: CASRTGYGEQYF
J gene: TRBJ2-7; clone size: few; V gene: TRBV27; D gene: NA; CDR3 DNA: TGTGCCAGCAGTTTGGTGGCGGACTACTACGAGCAGTACTTC; CDR3 protein: CASSLVADYYEQYF
J gene: TRBJ2-7; clone size: once; V gene: TRBV27; D gene: TRBD2; CDR3 DNA: TGTGCCAGCAGTAGTGGGGGGGGAGGATCCTACGAGCAGTACTTC; CDR3 protein: CASSSGGGGSYEQYF